The next 26 T cell receptor beta chains were all read from a single sample in a study of identical twins. From the 5' RACE reads, TCRdb called clonotypes with MiXCR, one entry per CDR3 protein. Of about 690,000 distinct CDR3 sequences listed, 6.1% are singletons. The specimen was naive T cells sorted from blood. Source of these receptors: a young man in good health.

A few counts support this clonotype. This sequence joins TRBV15 and TRBJ2-7; 10 bases align to TRBD1. The CDR3 loop spans 15 amino acids. Germline assignment: CDR1 LNHNV and CDR2 YYDKDF (reference sequence). The J segment lost 1 base and the V segment lost 5 bases, leaving 5 bases of the junction unmatched. CDR3 sequence (DNA): TGTGCCACCAGCCCCGGGACAGGGGTATCCTACGAGCAGTACGTC. This codes for CATSPGTGVSYEQYV.

This clonotype was counted between two and nine times. The chain couples TRBV5-1 to TRBJ1-1; 7 bases map to TRBD1. V dropped 3 bases and J dropped 1; count of bases not matched to a gene: 6. Germline CDR1 SGHRS, CDR2 YFSETQ. CDR3 length equals 15 residues. This CDR3 reads CASSYGQVKNTEAFF. The CDR3 DNA follows: TGCGCCAGCAGCTACGGACAGGTCAAGAACACTGAAGCTTTCTTT.

The CDR3 reads CASSPQDLSSSGANVLTF. The CDR3 DNA reads as TGTGCCAGCAGCCCGCAGGACCTATCAAGCTCTGGGGCCAACGTCCTGACTTTC. V and J are TRBV11-2 and TRBJ2-6; D not certain. The V end lost 5 bases, the J end lost 0 bases, and 17 bases lay between the germline ends. The germline V gene encodes CDR1 SGHAT and CDR2 FQNNGV. CDR3 length: 18 residues.

The gene calls are TRBV6-5 and TRBJ1-1; 8 nucleotides agree with TRBD1. The ends lost 3 bases at V and 4 bases at J; junction bases unmatched: 4. The length of the CDR3 is 14 residues. Germline V lookup: CDR1 MNHEY, CDR2 SVGAGI. The CDR3: CASSYAGGSTEAFF. The CDR3 DNA reads TGTGCCAGCAGTTATGCAGGGGGCAGCACTGAAGCTTTCTTT.

The genes are TRBV7-6 and TRBJ1-4; D is uncertain. V shed 5 bases and J shed 3 bases, with 13 bases lying between them. The germline gives CDR1 SGHVS, CDR2 FNYEAQ. The CDR3 is 15 residues long. The CDR3 sequence: CASSPQVGANEKLFF. CDR3 nucleotides: TGTGCCAGCAGCCCCCAGGTTGGGGCTAATGAAAAACTGTTTTTT.

The CDR3 here is CASSPQGTSGSYEQYF. The CDR3 nucleotides read TGCGCCAGCAGCCCCCAGGGGACTAGCGGGTCCTACGAGCAGTACTTC. The chain couples TRBV4-3 to TRBJ2-7; TRBD2 matches 12 bases. The CDR3 runs to 16 residues. Germline assignment: CDR1 LGHNA and CDR2 YSLEER. Trimming cost V 4 bases and J 1 base; bases outside gene matches: 5.

The sample holds a few counts of this clonotype. J is TRBJ1-2 and V is TRBV19; 7 bases fit TRBD1. With 8 bases clipped from V and 7 bases from J, the junction kept 10 bases outside the gene matches. The CDR3 contains 13 residues. Germline assignment: CDR1 LNHDA and CDR2 SQIVND (reference sequence). DNA of the CDR3: TGTGCCAGTTGGACAGGTGAAGGCTCTGGCTACACCTTC. Translated: CASWTGEGSGYTF.

This clonotype has just a few counts. CDR3 amino acids: CASSKAGDSGSGYTF. CDR3 DNA: TGTGCCAGCAGCAAAGCAGGCGACTCCGGTTCGGGCTACACCTTC. The chain has TRBV21-1 and TRBJ1-2. TRBV21-1 is marked as a pseudogene. The CDR3 consists of 15 residues.

This clonotype was seen ten or more times. J is TRBJ2-1 and V is TRBV6-5, with D unclear. This CDR3 is 12 amino acids long. Germline-derived CDR1 and CDR2 are MNHEY and SVGAGI. V dropped 0 bases and J dropped 6 bases, with 3 bases sitting between them. CDR3 coding DNA: TGTGCCAGCAGTTACTCTGGCAATGAGCAGTTCTTC. Translated: CASSYSGNEQFF.

This clonotype was counted many times. The chain uses TRBV7-9 and TRBJ2-2; maybe TRBD2 (6 bases). There are 15 residues in the CDR3. The germline CDR1 and CDR2 sequences are SEHNR and FQNEAQ (reference sequence). V was pared by 5 bases and J by 6 bases, with 16 bases between. CDR3 sequence reads: CASSPHGSGAGELFF. In DNA form, the CDR3 reads TGTGCCAGCAGCCCCCACGGTAGCGGTGCCGGGGAGCTGTTTTTT.

In its sample, this clonotype was seen a few times. The chain has TRBV24-1 and TRBJ1-5; tentatively, D is TRBD1 (5 bases). CDR3 length equals 13 residues. The V gene's germline CDR1 is KGHDR and CDR2 SFDVKD. With 8 bases removed from V and 4 bases from J, the gap between germline ends came to 11 bases. The CDR3 nucleotides read TGTGCCACCACCGCGGGGGGGAATCAGCCCCAGCATTTT. As protein: CATTAGGNQPQHF.

The rearrangement joins TRBV27 to TRBJ2-7; D possibly corresponds to TRBD1 (6 bases). Looked up from germline, CDR1 is MNHEY and CDR2 is SMNVEV (reference sequence). V was clipped by 11 bases and J by 6 bases, with 14 bases between them. This CDR3 spans 11 amino acids. DNA of the CDR3: TGTGCCTCCCGCACAGGGCTCGAGCAGTACTTC. It yields the protein CASRTGLEQYF.

Ten or more counts support this clonotype. The chain uses TRBV20-1 and TRBJ1-5; D possibly corresponds to TRBD1 (5 bases). Per germline, CDR1 DFQATT and CDR2 SNEGSKA (reference sequence). This CDR3 is 15 amino acids long. Trimming stripped 6 bases from V and 0 bases from J, with 15 bases between. This CDR3 reads CSAQGRTLSNQPQHF. The CDR3 DNA reads TGCAGTGCCCAGGGACGGACCCTTAGCAATCAGCCCCAGCATTTT.

This clonotype was detected many times. The J gene is TRBJ2-1, the V gene TRBV28; D possibly corresponds to TRBD2 (6 bases). V lost 11 bases and J lost 4, with 15 bases in between. This CDR3 comprises 13 residues. Germline CDR1 is MDHEN and CDR2 is SYDVKM. The CDR3 region has the DNA TGTGCCGCAGCGGCGGGAACTTACAATGAGCAGTTCTTC. This sequence encodes CAAAAGTYNEQFF.

CDR3 nucleotides: TGCAGTGCCCGCCGGACAGAAACTAGCACAGATACGCAGTATTTT. Its translation: CSARRTETSTDTQYF. The gene calls are TRBV20-1 and TRBJ2-3, with D perhaps matching TRBD1 (6 bases). V lost 6 bases and J 0 bases, leaving 16 bases between the germline ends. Per germline, CDR1 DFQATT and CDR2 SNEGSKA (reference sequence). The CDR3 is 15 amino acids.

This clonotype was seen only a few times. The V gene is TRBV6-2 or TRBV6-3, the J gene TRBJ1-4; 10 bases are shared with TRBD1. There are 13 residues in the CDR3. CDR1 and CDR2 from the germline V gene are MNHEY and SVGEGT. Trimming removed 6 bases from V and 7 bases from J; junction bases left unmatched: 2. CDR3 loop: CASSRDRGEKLFF. The CDR3 DNA follows: TGTGCCAGCAGCCGGGACAGGGGTGAAAAACTGTTTTTT.

This clonotype has ten or more counts. V usage is TRBV27 and J usage is TRBJ2-1; TRBD2 agrees at 14 bases. CDR1 and CDR2 (germline): MNHEY, SMNVEV (reference sequence). The CDR3 runs to 13 residues. Trimming removed 8 bases from V and 8 bases from J; junction bases left unmatched: 2. The DNA for the CDR3 is TGTGCCAGCGGACTAGCGGGAGGTGATGAGCAGTTCTTC. This gives the protein CASGLAGGDEQFF.

This clonotype was observed many times. This chain joins TRBV7-2 and TRBJ2-1; D is tentatively TRBD1 or TRBD2 (5 bases each). This CDR3 contains 14 residues. The germline gives CDR1 SGHTA, CDR2 FQGNSA. V lost 7 bases and J lost 8, with 18 bases in between. The CDR3: CASNELVGEYEQFF. As DNA, the CDR3 is TGTGCCAGCAACGAACTAGTGGGGGAATATGAGCAGTTCTTC. Complete variable domain (other parts from reference TRBV7-2 and TRBJ2-1): GAGVSQSPSNKVTEKGKDVELRCDPISGHTALYWYRQSLGQGLEFLIYFQGNSAPDKSGLPSDRFSAERTGGSVSTLTIQRTQQEDSAVYLCASNELVGEYEQFFGPGTRLTVL.

This clonotype occurred many times. This chain links TRBV15 with TRBJ1-4, with no clear D. Trimming cost V 0 bases and J 6 bases, with 5 bases left between them. The CDR3 has 13 residues. Germline CDR1 and CDR2: LNHNV and YYDKDF (reference sequence). The CDR3 sequence: CATSRDLDEKLFF. CDR3 nucleotides: TGTGCCACCAGCAGAGATCTGGATGAAAAACTGTTTTTT.

The CDR3 region is CASSVRDSLYV. CDR3 bases: TGTGCCAGCAGCGTGCGGGACAGCCTGTACGTC. V gene TRBV21-1 combines with J gene TRBJ2-7; TRBD1 was called by the table and not checked on the DNA. TRBV21-1 is classified as a pseudogene. The CDR3 totals 11 residues.

This clonotype was seen a handful of times. This chain uses TRBV5-1 with TRBJ2-7; 8 positions match TRBD2. The trim removed 6 bases at V and 7 bases at J, leaving 15 bases unmatched. Per germline, CDR1 SGHRS and CDR2 YFSETQ. CDR3 length: 15 residues. The CDR3 bases are TGCGCCAGCACCTTATTGTCGGGAGGGCTCCTGGAGCAGTACTTC. It is translated as CASTLLSGGLLEQYF.

This clonotype was observed a few times. The chain recombines TRBV6-1 with TRBJ1-1, with 7 bases aligning to TRBD1. The CDR3 is 15 amino acids. The V gene's germline CDR1 is MNHNS and CDR2 SASEGT. V trimming: 0 bases; J trimming: 9 bases; junction bases outside the gene matches: 10. The CDR3 DNA reads TGTGCCAGCAGTGAAGCGGGGTGGGACAGCCGTAAAGCTTTCTTT. Its protein is CASSEAGWDSRKAFF.

The gene calls are TRBV20-1 and TRBJ2-1; D remains unclear. Germline-derived CDR1 and CDR2 are DFQATT and SNEGSKA (reference sequence). The V end lost 0 bases, the J end lost 9 bases, and 6 bases lay between the germline ends. The CDR3 loop spans 11 amino acids. The CDR3 DNA reads TGCAGTGCTAGAGATTCCAGTGAGCAGTTCTTC. This translates into CSARDSSEQFF.

This clonotype was counted at least ten times. V and J are TRBV5-1 and TRBJ2-1; 10 bases are shared with TRBD2. Trimming took 4 bases from V and 4 from J; bases not matched to a gene: 5. This CDR3 contains 15 residues. Germline assignment: CDR1 SGHRS and CDR2 YFSETQ. The CDR3 DNA reads TGCGCCAGCAGCCCCGGACTAGCGGCTTACAATGAGCAGTTCTTC. Amino acid sequence: CASSPGLAAYNEQFF.

This clonotype appeared many times. V usage is TRBV7-2 and J usage is TRBJ2-7; D may be TRBD1 or TRBD2 (6 bases each). The CDR3 spans 17 residues. V was cut by 2 bases and J by 2 bases, with 19 bases left in between. The germline V gene encodes CDR1 SGHTA and CDR2 FQGNSA. DNA for the CDR3: TGTGCCAGCAGCTTAAGGGGGGAGAGTACCTCTACCTACGAGCAGTACTTC. It codes for CASSLRGESTSTYEQYF.

The chain links TRBV10-3 to TRBJ2-6; D is unresolved. The ends were cut back, 1 base at V and 0 bases at J, with 10 bases in the middle. There are 17 residues in the CDR3. Germline V gene lookup returns CDR1 ENHRY and CDR2 SYGVKD. CDR3 region: CAISELAQRSGANVLTF. The CDR3 nucleotides read TGTGCCATCAGTGAGTTGGCACAGCGCTCTGGGGCCAACGTCCTGACTTTC.